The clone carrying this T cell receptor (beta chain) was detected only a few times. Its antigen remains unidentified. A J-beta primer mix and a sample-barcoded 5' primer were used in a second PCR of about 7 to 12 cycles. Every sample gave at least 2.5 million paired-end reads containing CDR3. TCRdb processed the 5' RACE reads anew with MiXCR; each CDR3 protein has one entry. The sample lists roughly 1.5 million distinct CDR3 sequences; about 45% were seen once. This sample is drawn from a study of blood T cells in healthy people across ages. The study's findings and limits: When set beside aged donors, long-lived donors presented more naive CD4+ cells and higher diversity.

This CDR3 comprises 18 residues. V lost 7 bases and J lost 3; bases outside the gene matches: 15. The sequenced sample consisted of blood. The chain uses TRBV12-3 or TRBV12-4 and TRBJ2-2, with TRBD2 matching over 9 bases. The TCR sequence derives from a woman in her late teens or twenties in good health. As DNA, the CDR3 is TGTGCCAGCACTTCCGGGTCAGTAGCGGGGGCGGACACCGGGGAGCTGTTTTTT. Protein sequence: CASTSGSVAGADTGELFF.